This T cell receptor (beta chain) was documented in a study of blood T cell repertoires in COVID-19 (dated by TCRdb to the early 2020s). Describing the broader study: Collaborator samples came from the United States, Italy and Spain and covered acute and convalescent phases of COVID-19. Deeply sampled blood TCRbeta repertoires from subjects exposed to, actively infected with, or recovered from COVID-19 were included in the dataset. Where HLA class I and class II types were available, the types were taken from metadata supplied by the sample provider, not from assay-based typing. The samples were drawn from the first 160 participants of the ongoing ImmuneRACE study and from under 1,500 subjects provided by 6 global collaborators. The material from the prospective study consisted of cDNA or gDNA derived from T cells, B-cell-depleted T cells, or PBMCs. The repertoires were released in a freely available public database intended as a resource for research on the immune response to SARS-CoV-2. A de-identified subject ID, COVID-19 status, age in years and sex were almost always included in the sample metadata. Results and caveats for the whole study, not just this receptor: How much clinical and demographic metadata was included differed by source and by participant, and the metadata was provided uncurated.

TCRbeta CDR3 regions were amplified from genomic DNA by means of the immunoSEQ Assay, a bias-controlled multiplex PCR. The authors processed their data as follows. The number of nucleated cells in each sample was estimated by amplification of reference gene primers within the assay. Sequence reads were collapsed and filtered to measure the absolute abundance of every unique TCRbeta CDR3 rearrangement. For each sample, productive Simpson clonality was calculated as the square root of Simpson's diversity index across productive rearrangements. TCRdb re-hosts the immuneACCESS table, in-frame sequences only. Its copies lack some clones; in the studies checked, an unresolved V gene accounts for under half of them, and the cause for the rest is not known. That table is the source of V, J and clone size, and D and trimming were worked out from the DNA. This sample holds about 250,000 clones; roughly 88% were observed only once. The ten biggest clones cover about 2.9% of the sample.

A note on this clone: Its antigen specificity is not known. Nothing much larger sits one base from this clone, and base qualities are not available.

The CDR3 has 18 amino acids, counting the end cysteine and phenylalanine. Kept here is only the CDR3 DNA, which spans 54 bases and is read in frame from base 1. The junction shows trimming of 1 base on V and 3 bases on J, and the gene matches do not reach 12 bases of it. Via the germline V gene, CDR1 is LGHNA and CDR2 YNFKEQ. In the prospective study, participants were 18 to 89 years old, resided in about 25 geographic areas of the United States, and were enrolled through a virtual design. Cohort assignment in the prospective study relied on participant-reported clinical history from a screening survey and a study questionnaire. Exposed participants had been in contact with someone with a PCR-confirmed or clinician-diagnosed COVID-19 case within 2 weeks of study entry. In the prospective study, mobile phlebotomists collected whole blood, serum and a nasopharyngeal or oropharyngeal swab from each participant. Additional blood draws and questionnaires over an approximately two-month period could optionally be provided by prospective study participants. Blood samples from the prospective study were shipped frozen or at room temperature prior to DNA extraction.

The chain is encoded by TRBV4-2 joined to TRBJ2-3; TRBD2 fits 8 bases in the junction. The receptor's source is a woman in her thirties or forties who had been exposed to COVID-19. The sequenced sample consisted of PBMCs or T cells enriched from blood (not recorded which). The DNA reads as follows: TGTGCCAGCAGCCAAGTCGGTTATCCGACTAGCGTTACAGATACGCAGTATTTT. Its protein reads: CASSQVGYPTSVTDTQYF.